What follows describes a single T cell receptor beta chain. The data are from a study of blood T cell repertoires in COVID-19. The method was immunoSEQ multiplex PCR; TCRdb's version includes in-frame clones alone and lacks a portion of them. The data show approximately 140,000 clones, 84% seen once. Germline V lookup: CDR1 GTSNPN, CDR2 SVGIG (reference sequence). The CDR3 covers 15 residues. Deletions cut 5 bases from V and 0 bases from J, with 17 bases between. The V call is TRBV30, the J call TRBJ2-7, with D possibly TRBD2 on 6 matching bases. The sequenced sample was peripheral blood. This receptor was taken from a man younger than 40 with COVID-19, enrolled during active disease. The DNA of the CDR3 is TGTGCCTGGGCCTCCGGGACTCTTCTCTCCTACGAGCAGTACTTC. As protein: CAWASGTLLSYEQYF. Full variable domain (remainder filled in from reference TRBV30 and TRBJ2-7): SQTIHQWPATLVQPVGSPLSLECTVEGTSNPNLYWYRQAAGRGLQLLFYSVGIGQISSEVPQNLSASRPQDRQFILSSKKLLLSDSGFYLCAWASGTLLSYEQYFGPGTRLTVT.